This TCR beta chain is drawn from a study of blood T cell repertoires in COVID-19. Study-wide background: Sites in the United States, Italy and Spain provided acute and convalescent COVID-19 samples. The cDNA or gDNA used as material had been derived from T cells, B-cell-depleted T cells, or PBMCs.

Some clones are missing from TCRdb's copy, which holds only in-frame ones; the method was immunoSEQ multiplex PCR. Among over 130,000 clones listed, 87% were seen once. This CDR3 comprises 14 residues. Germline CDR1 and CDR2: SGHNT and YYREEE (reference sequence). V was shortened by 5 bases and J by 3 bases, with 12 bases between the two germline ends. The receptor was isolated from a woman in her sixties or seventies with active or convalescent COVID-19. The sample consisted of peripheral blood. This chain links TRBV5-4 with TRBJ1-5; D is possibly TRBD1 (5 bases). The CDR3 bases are TGTGCCAGCAGGCAGGGTTTTATCAATCAGCCCCAGCATTTT. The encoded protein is CASRQGFINQPQHF.